These T cell receptor beta chains were read from a single sample in a study of patients and donors after allogeneic stem cell transplantation. TCRdb re-called the RT-PCR reads with MiXCR, one entry per CDR3 protein. Here the sample spans 2,000 to 3,000 distinct CDR3 sequences, 15% to 20% being singletons. Sequenced material: blood, either unsorted or a sorted T cell fraction (not recorded which). The receptors were gathered from a human donor who was either an allogeneic HSCT recipient or a stem cell or donor lymphocyte infusion donor (not recorded which). It is not recorded whose cells these are; they may come from a transplant donor. CDR3s include the opening cysteine and the closing phenylalanine or tryptophan. A D gene is named only where the DNA matches it firmly. Rows give clone size only sometimes, using once, few, many, or a class for an expanded clone.

cdr3_length	clone_size	j_call	d_call	v_call	cdr3_aa	cdr3_nt
14	few	TRBJ2-1	-	TRBV7-2	CASGLGGAYNEQFF	TGTGCCAGCGGACTAGGGGGAGCCTACAATGAGCAGTTCTTC
16	few	TRBJ2-3	TRBD2	TRBV7-2	CASSSGTSGSTDTQYF	TGTGCCAGCAGCTCTGGGACTAGCGGGAGCACAGATACGCAGTATTTT
14	few	TRBJ1-6	-	TRBV5-1	CASSLGQDNSPLHF	TGCGCCAGCAGCTTGGGACAGGATAATTCACCCCTCCACTTT
16	-	TRBJ2-3	TRBD2	TRBV5-1	CASSSRGGRAGDTQYF	TGCGCCAGCAGTTCCCGTGGCGGGAGGGCCGGAGATACGCAGTATTTT
14	-	TRBJ1-3	-	TRBV15	CATSSGRAGNTIYF	TGTGCCACCAGCAGCGGCAGGGCTGGAAACACCATATATTTT
12	medium-sized	TRBJ2-1	-	TRBV3-1	CASSQDYNEQFF	TGTGCCAGCAGCCAAGACTACAATGAGCAGTTCTTC
17	few	TRBJ2-7	TRBD2	TRBV18	CASSPPPRLAGGGEQYF	TGTGCCAGCTCACCACCACCCAGACTAGCGGGAGGTGGGGAGCAGTACTTC
13	few	TRBJ1-2	-	TRBV7-2	CASGAQLNYGYTF	TGTGCCAGCGGGGCACAGCTTAACTATGGCTACACCTTC
15	-	TRBJ2-2	TRBD1	TRBV11-3	CASSKGQPNTGELFF	TGTGCCAGCAGCAAGGGACAGCCGAACACCGGGGAGCTGTTTTTT
14	few	TRBJ1-1	-	TRBV5-1	CASSLVTGQGEAFF	TGCGCCAGCAGCTTGGTGACGGGGCAGGGTGAAGCTTTCTTT
11	few	TRBJ2-1	-	TRBV29-1	CSERRYNEQFF	TGCAGCGAGAGACGGTACAATGAGCAGTTCTTC
12	-	TRBJ1-2	-	TRBV29-1	CSVERQGPGYTF	TGCAGCGTTGAACGGCAGGGGCCTGGCTACACCTTC
15	few	TRBJ2-2	-	TRBV19	CASSPHSTPTGELFF	TGTGCCAGTAGTCCCCACAGTACACCGACCGGGGAGCTGTTTTTT
13	large	TRBJ2-2	-	TRBV2	CASRGTPTGELFF	TGTGCCAGCAGAGGAACACCCACCGGGGAGCTGTTTTTT
14	-	TRBJ1-1	TRBD1	TRBV5-1	CASSHDRGNTEAFF	TGCGCCAGCAGCCACGACAGGGGGAACACTGAAGCTTTCTTT
12	-	TRBJ2-1	-	TRBV20-1	CSASWTANEQFF	TGCAGTGCTAGTTGGACCGCGAATGAGCAGTTCTTC
12	few	TRBJ2-7	TRBD1	TRBV27	CASSPTGNEQYF	TGTGCCAGCAGTCCGACAGGGAACGAGCAGTACTTC
17	-	TRBJ2-1	-	TRBV4-2	CASSQVKSTDPGYEQFF	TGTGCCAGCAGCCAAGTTAAATCGACCGACCCGGGGTATGAGCAGTTCTTC
14	-	TRBJ1-2	-	TRBV5-1	CASSLGSGDYGYTF	TGCGCCAGCAGCTTGGGATCGGGTGACTATGGCTACACCTTC
13	large	TRBJ2-7	-	TRBV6-5	CASSGPRTYEQYF	TGTGCCAGCAGCGGCCCGCGGACCTACGAGCAGTACTTC
12	medium-sized	TRBJ2-1	-	TRBV15	CATSRLTNEQFF	TGTGCCACCAGCAGATTAACTAATGAGCAGTTCTTC
16	-	TRBJ2-4	TRBD2	TRBV10-3	CAISPTSGRNGNIQYF	TGTGCCATCAGTCCGACTAGCGGAAGAAACGGGAACATTCAGTACTTC
14	-	TRBJ2-7	TRBD2	TRBV7-2	CASSSSGTTYEQYF	TGTGCCAGCAGCTCTAGCGGGACGACCTACGAGCAGTACTTC
11	medium-sized	TRBJ1-1	-	TRBV5-1	CASSRNTEAFF	TGCGCCAGCAGCCGGAACACTGAAGCTTTCTTT
13	few	TRBJ1-5	-	TRBV29-1	CSVGENSNQPQHF	TGCAGCGTTGGGGAGAATAGCAATCAGCCCCAGCATTTT
14	-	TRBJ1-2	-	TRBV29-1	CSVVGQGMAGGYTF	TGCAGCGTTGTTGGGCAGGGGATGGCAGGCGGCTACACCTTC
12	few	TRBJ2-7	-	TRBV14	CASSPLSGEQYF	TGTGCCAGCAGCCCTCTCAGTGGCGAGCAGTACTTC
15	-	TRBJ1-5	TRBD1	TRBV7-2	CASSTSRGHGQPQHF	TGTGCCAGCAGCACGAGCAGGGGGCACGGTCAGCCCCAGCATTTT
11	few	TRBJ1-2	-	TRBV25-1	CASSQSYGYTF	TGTGCCAGCAGTCAAAGCTATGGCTACACCTTC
14	few	TRBJ1-3	-	TRBV5-1	CASSPQALGNTIYF	TGCGCCAGCAGCCCCCAGGCCTTGGGAAACACCATATATTTT
13	-	TRBJ1-1	-	TRBV28	CASSLRDNTEAFF	TGTGCCAGCAGTTTGCGGGATAACACTGAAGCTTTCTTT
14	few	TRBJ2-3	-	TRBV5-1	CASSMGTSGDTQYF	TGCGCCAGCAGCATGGGGACTTCAGGAGATACGCAGTATTTT
15	-	TRBJ1-3	-	TRBV7-2	CASSQGQLSGNTIYF	TGTGCCAGCAGTCAAGGACAGCTGTCTGGAAACACCATATATTTT
15	-	TRBJ2-2	TRBD1	TRBV19	CASRPGTGGFGELFF	TGTGCCAGTAGACCCGGGACAGGGGGATTCGGGGAGCTGTTTTTT
13	once	TRBJ2-5	-	TRBV3-1	CASSPLGEETQYF	TGTGCCAGCAGCCCCTTGGGTGAGGAGACCCAGTACTTC
13	medium-sized	TRBJ1-1	-	TRBV6-5	CASNHRDGTEAFF	TGTGCCAGCAACCACAGGGATGGAACTGAAGCTTTCTTT
17	medium-sized	TRBJ2-2	TRBD2	TRBV7-2	CASSLQPGLAGGGELFF	TGTGCCAGCAGCTTGCAGCCGGGACTAGCGGGAGGCGGGGAGCTGTTTTTT
18	few	TRBJ2-5	TRBD2	TRBV23-1	CASSQSGGQGLAGETQYF	TGCGCCAGCAGTCAATCCGGTGGACAGGGACTAGCGGGGGAGACCCAGTACTTC
15	few	TRBJ2-1	-	TRBV29-1	CSVGGKRAFYNEQFF	TGCAGCGTTGGGGGGAAGCGGGCCTTCTACAATGAGCAGTTCTTC
13	medium-sized	TRBJ2-7	-	TRBV7-3	CASSLSANYEQYF	TGTGCCAGCAGCTTAAGTGCGAACTACGAGCAGTACTTC
15	-	TRBJ2-5	-	TRBV6-6	CASSYGGSREETQYF	TGTGCCAGCAGTTACGGGGGATCCCGCGAGGAGACCCAGTACTTC
14	-	TRBJ2-5	-	TRBV7-2	CASSLDGPGETQYF	TGTGCCAGCAGCTTAGATGGGCCCGGGGAGACCCAGTACTTC
14	-	TRBJ2-7	TRBD1	TRBV5-5	CASRPRDRVYEQYF	TGTGCCAGCAGGCCTAGGGACAGGGTTTACGAGCAGTACTTC
15	medium-sized	TRBJ1-2	TRBD1	TRBV27	CASRPQKGTGYGYTF	TGTGCCAGCAGACCACAAAAGGGGACAGGCTATGGCTACACCTTC
14	-	TRBJ2-1	-	TRBV7-9	CATEAFSSYNEQFF	TGTGCTACCGAGGCTTTTAGCTCCTACAATGAGCAGTTCTTC
14	few	TRBJ2-7	TRBD1	TRBV6-2/TRBV6-3	CASTTGTGTYEQYF	TGTGCCAGTACCACCGGGACAGGTACCTACGAGCAGTACTTC